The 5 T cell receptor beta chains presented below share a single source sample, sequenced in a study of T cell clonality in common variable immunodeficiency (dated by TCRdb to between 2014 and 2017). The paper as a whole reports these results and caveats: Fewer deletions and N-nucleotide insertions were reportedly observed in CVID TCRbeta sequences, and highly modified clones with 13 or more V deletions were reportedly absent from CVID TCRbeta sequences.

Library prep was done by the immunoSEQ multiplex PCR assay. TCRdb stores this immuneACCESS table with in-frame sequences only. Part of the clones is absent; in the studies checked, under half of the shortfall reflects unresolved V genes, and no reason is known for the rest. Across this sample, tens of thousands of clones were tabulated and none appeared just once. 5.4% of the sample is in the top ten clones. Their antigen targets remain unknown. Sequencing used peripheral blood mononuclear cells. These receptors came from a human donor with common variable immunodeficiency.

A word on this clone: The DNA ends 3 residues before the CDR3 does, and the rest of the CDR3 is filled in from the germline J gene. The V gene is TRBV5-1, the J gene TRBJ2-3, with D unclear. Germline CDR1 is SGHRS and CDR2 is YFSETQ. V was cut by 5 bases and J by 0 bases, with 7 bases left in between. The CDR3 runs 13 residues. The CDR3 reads CASSSTSTDTQYF. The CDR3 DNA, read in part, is TGCGCCAGCAGTAGTACTAGCACAGATACG.

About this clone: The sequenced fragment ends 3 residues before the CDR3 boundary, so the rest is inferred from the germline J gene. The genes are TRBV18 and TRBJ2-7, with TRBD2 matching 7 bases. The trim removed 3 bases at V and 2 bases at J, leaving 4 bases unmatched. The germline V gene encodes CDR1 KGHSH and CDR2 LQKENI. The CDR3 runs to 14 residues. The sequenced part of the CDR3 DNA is TGTGCCAGCTCACCCGGGGGAGGGGCCTACGAG. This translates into CASSPGGGAYE. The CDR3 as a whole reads CASSPGGGAYEQYF.

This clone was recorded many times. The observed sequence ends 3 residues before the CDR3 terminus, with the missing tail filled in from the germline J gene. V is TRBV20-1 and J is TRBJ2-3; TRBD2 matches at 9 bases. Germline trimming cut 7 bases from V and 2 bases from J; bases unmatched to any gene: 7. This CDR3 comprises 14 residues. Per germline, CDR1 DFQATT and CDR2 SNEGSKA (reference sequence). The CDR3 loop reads CSVETSGPTDTQYF. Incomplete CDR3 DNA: TGCAGTGTGGAGACTAGCGGACCCACAGATACG.

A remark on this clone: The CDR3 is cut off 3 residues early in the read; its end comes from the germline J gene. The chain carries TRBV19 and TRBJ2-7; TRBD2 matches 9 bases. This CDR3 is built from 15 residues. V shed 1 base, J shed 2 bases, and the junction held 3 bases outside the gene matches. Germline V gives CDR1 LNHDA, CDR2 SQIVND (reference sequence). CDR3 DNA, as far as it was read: TGTGCCAGTAGTATAGTGAGCGGGGGGACCTACGAG. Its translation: CASSIVSGGTYE. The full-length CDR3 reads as CASSIVSGGTYEQYF.

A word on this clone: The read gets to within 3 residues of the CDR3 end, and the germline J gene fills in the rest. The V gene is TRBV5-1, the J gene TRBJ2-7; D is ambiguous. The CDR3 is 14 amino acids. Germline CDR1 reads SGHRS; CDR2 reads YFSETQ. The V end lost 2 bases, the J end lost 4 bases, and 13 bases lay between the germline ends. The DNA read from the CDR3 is TGCGCCAGCAGCTTCGGTAGTCCTGATTACGAG. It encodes CASSFGSPDYE. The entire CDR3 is CASSFGSPDYEQYF.